This T cell receptor beta chain stems from a study of T cell changes during pregnancy in multiple sclerosis. The data were produced by immunoSEQ multiplex PCR, yet TCRdb's version contains in-frame clones alone and is incomplete. The sample carries 60,000 to 90,000 clones, 80% to 95% recorded once. The germline CDR1 and CDR2 sequences are SGHTS and YDEGEE. The CDR3 covers 14 residues. V lost 3 bases to trimming and J lost 1 base, with 9 bases between them. Material: peripheral blood, obtained in the first trimester of pregnancy. The origin of this receptor is a female donor in good health, enrolled as a control in a pregnancy study. V is TRBV5-8 and J is TRBJ2-3, with D perhaps TRBD1 (5 bases). The CDR3 region is CASSSIGGTDTQYF. The CDR3 nucleotides are TGTGCCAGCAGCTCCATAGGGGGCACAGATACGCAGTATTTT.